This T cell receptor (beta chain) stems from a study of blood T cell repertoires in COVID-19. Trimming removed 0 bases at V and 6 bases at J, with 9 bases between. Germline V CDR1 and CDR2: SGHRS, YFSETQ. This CDR3 is built from 13 residues. TCRdb keeps only in-frame clones here, not all; method: immunoSEQ multiplex PCR. The repertoire consists of 250,000 to 350,000 clones, with around 90% occurring once and the leading ten covering about 18%. The TCR comes from a woman aged 25 to 39 who had recovered from COVID-19. The chain couples TRBV5-1 to TRBJ2-5; D gene ambiguous. Sequencing used PBMCs or T cells enriched from blood (not recorded which). In DNA, the CDR3 is TGCGCCAGCAGCTTGGACCTAGGTCAGACCCAGTACTTC. It translates to CASSLDLGQTQYF.